The 28 T cell receptor beta chains below come from one sample, sequenced in a study of cytomegalovirus exposure and HLA in healthy donors (dated by TCRdb to between 2016 and 2019). Library creation used the immunoSEQ multiplex PCR assay. The multiplex PCR relied on a mix of 60 forward primers for TCR Vbeta segments and 13 reverse primers for TCR Jbeta segments. The source is immuneACCESS, and TCRdb retained only in-frame sequences with V and J called. Part of the clones is not carried over; for the studies checked, unresolved V genes explain less than half of this, and the remainder is unexplained. The sample yields about 200,000 clones; around 73% were counted once. The ten largest clones add up to 2.9% of the sample. Sequences were obtained from PBMCs. All receptors derive from a woman in her 30s in good health and CMV-seronegative.

The chain uses TRBV11-2 and TRBJ2-7, with TRBD1 matching over 8 bases. The germline V gene encodes CDR1 SGHAT and CDR2 FQNNGV. CDR3 length: 15 residues. The V gene end was trimmed by 0 bases and the J gene end by 0 bases; junction bases not matched to a gene: 1. CDR3 bases: TGTGCCAGCAGCTTAGAACAGGGGGGCTCCTACGAGCAGTACTTC. Its protein is CASSLEQGGSYEQYF. Full variable domain (outside the CDR3, taken from reference TRBV11-2 and TRBJ2-7): EAGVAQSPRYKIIEKRQSVAFWCNPISGHATLYWYQQILGQGPKLLIQFQNNGVVDDSQLPKDRFSAERLKGVDSTLKIQPAKLEDSAVYLCASSLEQGGSYEQYFGPGTRLTVT.

V usage is TRBV2 and J usage is TRBJ2-7; 7 nucleotides agree with TRBD1. The CDR3 sequence is 14 residues long. Trimming removed 1 base from V and 2 bases from J; junction bases left unmatched: 2. Germline CDR1 is SNHLY and CDR2 is FYNNEI. The CDR3 DNA follows: TGTGCCAGCAGTGAAGGGACAGGAGCCTACGAGCAGTACTTC. This encodes CASSEGTGAYEQYF. The whole variable domain, remainder taken from reference TRBV2 and TRBJ2-7, is EPEVTQTPSHQVTQMGQEVILRCVPISNHLYFYWYRQILGQKVEFLVSFYNNEISEKSEIFDDQFSVERPDGSNFTLKIRSTKLEDSAMYFCASSEGTGAYEQYFGPGTRLTVT.

The gene calls are TRBV6-5 and TRBJ2-5, with 8 bases aligning to TRBD2. The DNA end lines up better with TRBJ2-7; the J call may be wrong. Germline assignment: CDR1 MNHEY and CDR2 SVGAGI. The CDR3 is 15 amino acids. In DNA form, the CDR3 reads TGTGCCAGCAGGAAACCACGGGGGGGCGGGTACGAGCAGTACTTC. It translates to CASRKPRGGGYEQYF.

This chain joins TRBV4-2 and TRBJ2-1, with TRBD2 identical over 12 bases. The CDR3 length is 15 residues. Germline V gene sequence: CDR1 LGHNA, CDR2 YNFKEQ. J lost 6 bases, V lost 4 bases, and 4 bases had no gene match. CDR3 loop: CASSRQTSGGNEQFF. The CDR3 bases are TGTGCCAGCAGCCGTCAGACTAGCGGGGGCAATGAGCAGTTCTTC.

V is TRBV19 and J is TRBJ1-6, with TRBD1 matching 8 bases. The germline V gene encodes CDR1 LNHDA and CDR2 SQIVND (reference sequence). The V gene end was trimmed by 8 bases and the J gene end by 7 bases; junction bases not matched to a gene: 7. The CDR3 contains 14 residues. CDR3 nucleotides: TGTGCCAGTCGGACAGGGTTGGGGAATTCACCCCTCCACTTT. Its protein product is CASRTGLGNSPLHF. Combining the CDR3 with reference TRBV19 and TRBJ1-6 gives the whole variable domain DGGITQSPKYLFRKEGQNVTLSCEQNLNHDAMYWYRQDPGQGLRLIYYSQIVNDFQKGDIAEGYSVSREKKESFPLTVTSAQKNPTAFYLCASRTGLGNSPLHFGNGTRLTVT.

This chain connects TRBV19 to TRBJ2-5; D may be TRBD2 (6 bases). CDR1 LNHDA and CDR2 SQIVND come from the germline V gene (reference sequence). V was trimmed by 4 bases and J by 5 bases, leaving 14 bases between them. The CDR3 runs to 14 residues. The DNA for the CDR3 is TGTGCCAGTAGTAACCCGACTAGGAGGGAGACCCAGTACTTC. It yields the protein CASSNPTRRETQYF.

This clone was seen more than once but under ten times. The chain employs TRBV2 and TRBJ1-5; weak D call: TRBD1 (5 bases). The germline V gene has CDR1 SNHLY and CDR2 FYNNEI. The CDR3 is 14 residues long. V was clipped by 3 bases and J by 3 bases, with 9 bases between them. DNA for the CDR3: TGTGCCAGCAGTGACAGGGAAAACAATCAGCCCCAGCATTTT. It specifies CASSDRENNQPQHF.

The V gene is TRBV5-6, the J gene TRBJ2-7; D perhaps matches TRBD2 (6 bases). Trimming left V 1 base short and J 0 bases short, with 11 bases between. The CDR3 runs 15 residues. CDR1 is SGHDT, CDR2 YYEEEE, per germline. CDR3 sequence (DNA): TGTGCCAGCAGCTTGAGAGGGAGGAGCTCCTACGAGCAGTACTTC. This encodes CASSLRGRSSYEQYF.

V and J are TRBV5-1 and TRBJ2-3; 7 bases match TRBD2. Germline V gene sequence: CDR1 SGHRS, CDR2 YFSETQ. The trim removed 2 bases at V and 4 bases at J, leaving 1 base unmatched. The CDR3 contains 13 residues. The chain's CDR3 is CASSLRGADTQYF. The DNA of the CDR3 is TGCGCCAGCAGCTTACGGGGGGCAGATACGCAGTATTTT.

Here the CDR3 reads CASSVAGSPDTQYF. The CDR3 DNA sequence: TGTGCCAGTAGTGTAGCCGGGAGCCCAGATACGCAGTATTTT. The chain joins TRBV27 to TRBJ2-3; D may be TRBD2 (6 bases). This CDR3 comprises 14 residues. V lost 9 bases to trimming and J lost 4 bases, with 17 bases between them. Looked up from germline, CDR1 is MNHEY and CDR2 is SMNVEV (reference sequence).

The rearrangement links TRBV5-8 to TRBJ2-7; 8 bases line up with TRBD1. This CDR3 has 15 amino acids. Germline values: CDR1 SGHTS, CDR2 YDEGEE. Trimming at V came to 0 bases and at J to 6 bases, leaving 8 bases not matched to a gene. This chain's CDR3 is CASSLGSDRVTEQYF. The CDR3 region has the DNA TGTGCCAGCAGCTTGGGGTCGGACAGGGTCACCGAGCAGTACTTC.

The chain uses TRBV5-1 and TRBJ2-3; 8 nucleotides agree with TRBD2. From germline, CDR1 is SGHRS and CDR2 YFSETQ. CDR3 size: 16 residues. The V gene end was trimmed by 0 bases and the J gene end by 1 base; junction bases not matched to a gene: 4. The CDR3: CASSLGGLVGTDTQYF. CDR3 sequence (DNA): TGCGCCAGCAGCTTGGGGGGACTAGTCGGCACAGATACGCAGTATTTT. The full variable domain, with the rest looked up from reference TRBV5-1 and TRBJ2-3, is KAGVTQTPRYLIKTRGQQVTLSCSPISGHRSVSWYQQTPGQGLQFLFEYFSETQRNKGNFPGRFSGRQFSNSRSEMNVSTLELGDSALYLCASSLGGLVGTDTQYFGPGTRLTVL.

The chain combines TRBV29-1 with TRBJ2-7, with a tentative D call TRBD1 (6 bases). Germline-derived CDR1 and CDR2 are SQVTM and ANQGSEA. The germline V and J ends were trimmed by 1 base and 1 base, with 8 bases remaining between them. The CDR3 length is 13 residues. The CDR3 coding sequence is TGCAGCGTTGAAGCGGACAGTTCCTACGAGCAGTACTTC. Translation gives CSVEADSSYEQYF.

The rearrangement uses TRBV6-1 and TRBJ2-7; 8 bases are a match to TRBD1. The V gene's germline CDR1 is MNHNS and CDR2 SASEGT. The length of the CDR3 is 13 residues. The trim removed 8 bases at V and 0 bases at J, leaving 3 bases unmatched. CDR3 protein: CASLGQDSYEQYF. Written as DNA, the CDR3 is TGTGCCAGCCTGGGACAGGACTCCTACGAGCAGTACTTC.

The V gene is TRBV28, the J gene TRBJ1-2, with 9 bases that match TRBD1. The CDR3 runs to 15 residues. Germline V gene data show CDR1 as MDHEN and CDR2 as SYDVKM. With 4 bases clipped from V and 4 bases from J, the junction kept 7 bases outside the gene matches. CDR3 residues: CASSSTGGPSYGYTF. The CDR3 bases are TGTGCCAGCAGTTCCACAGGGGGCCCAAGCTATGGCTACACCTTC.

The chain recombines TRBV19 with TRBJ2-3, with a weak D call TRBD1 (6 bases). Germline CDR1 is LNHDA and CDR2 is SQIVND (reference sequence). Trimming removed 6 bases from V and 2 bases from J, with 12 bases in between. CDR3 length equals 14 residues. CDR3 amino acids: CASSPGHHTDTQYF. As DNA, the CDR3 is TGTGCCAGTAGCCCGGGACACCACACAGATACGCAGTATTTT.

V is TRBV6-5 and J is TRBJ2-1, with no clear D. Between the trimmed V and J ends, which lost 2 bases and 2 bases, there was a span of 7 bases. CDR3 length: 14 residues. Looked up from germline, CDR1 is MNHEY and CDR2 is SVGAGI. CDR3 nucleotide sequence: TGTGCCAGCAGTTACGCCAGTACCTACAATGAGCAGTTCTTC. Protein product: CASSYASTYNEQFF.

This rearrangement joins TRBV25-1 to TRBJ1-1; tentatively, D is TRBD1 (5 bases). Germline CDR1 and CDR2: MGHDK and SYGVNS. The CDR3 is 13 amino acids. Between the trimmed V and J ends, which lost 4 bases and 5 bases, there was a span of 11 bases. CDR3 nucleotides: TGTGCCAGCAGTGGGGCGGGGGGGACTGAAGCTTTCTTT. This codes for CASSGAGGTEAFF. The full variable domain, rest sourced from reference TRBV25-1 and TRBJ1-1, is EADIYQTPRYLVIGTGKKITLECSQTMGHDKMYWYQQDPGMELHLIHYSYGVNSTEKGDLSSESTVSRIRTEHFPLTLESARPSHTSQYLCASSGAGGTEAFFGQGTRLTVV.

This clone was seen a few times. The chain has TRBV13 and TRBJ2-7; 7 bases are a match to TRBD2. Germline CDR1 and CDR2: PRHDT and FYEKMQ (reference sequence). This CDR3 is built from 15 residues. V lost 3 bases and J lost 7; bases outside the gene matches: 12. CDR3 bases: TGTGCCAGCAGCTTCGGCCGGGACTACCCGTTTGAGCAGTACTTC. Its translation: CASSFGRDYPFEQYF.

The J gene is TRBJ1-5, the V gene TRBV30, with D hard to call. V shed 5 bases and J shed 1 base, with 9 bases lying between them. The CDR3 runs to 13 residues. Germline CDR1 reads GTSNPN; CDR2 reads SVGIG (reference sequence). CDR3 coding DNA: TGTGCCTGGGGACGGAGGAGCAATCAGCCCCAGCATTTT. Residues: CAWGRRSNQPQHF.

The CDR3 DNA sequence: TGTGCCAGCAGCTTTGGACTAGAGGAGACCCAGTACTTC. Encoded protein: CASSFGLEETQYF. This chain joins TRBV7-9 and TRBJ2-5, with TRBD2 matching 7 bases. Germline V gene lookup returns CDR1 SEHNR and CDR2 FQNEAQ (reference sequence). The CDR3 is made up of 13 amino acids. Unmatched junction bases numbered 3, after V lost 3 bases and J lost 5 bases. Based on the CDR3 plus reference TRBV7-9 and TRBJ2-5, the full variable domain is DTGVSQNPRHKITKRGQNVTFRCDPISEHNRLYWYRQTLGQGPEFLTYFQNEAQLEKSRLLSDRFSAERPKGSFSTLEIQRTEQGDSAMYLCASSFGLEETQYFGPGTRLLVL.

Here the CDR3 DNA reads TGTGCCAGGTCGTTGGGGAGCTCCTACAATGAGCAGTTCTTC. Protein: CARSLGSSYNEQFF. The chain has TRBV2 and TRBJ2-1; perhaps TRBD2 as D (5 bases). From germline, CDR1 is SNHLY and CDR2 FYNNEI. V was clipped by 9 bases and J by 0 bases, with 12 bases between them. The CDR3 spans 14 residues.

This sequence joins TRBV7-8 and TRBJ2-1; TRBD2 is a possible D gene (6 bases). Germline CDR1 is SGHVS and CDR2 is FQNEAQ. The CDR3 consists of 15 residues. Trimming shortened V by 4 bases and J by 2 bases, and 12 bases separated the two germline ends. CDR3 in amino acids: CASSWGEATYNEQFF. The DNA of the CDR3 is TGTGCCAGCAGCTGGGGGGAGGCGACCTACAATGAGCAGTTCTTC.

This clone was seen a single time. The chain carries TRBV7-9 and TRBJ1-6; TRBD1 agrees at 9 bases. This CDR3 is built from 16 residues. CDR1 and CDR2 from the germline V gene are SEHNR and FQNEAQ (reference sequence). The V and J ends lost 8 bases and 2 bases, in that order; junction bases with no gene match: 7. The CDR3 DNA is TGTGCCAGCTATCATACAGGGGGCCCCTATAATTCACCCCTCCACTTT. This codes for CASYHTGGPYNSPLHF.

The V and J genes are TRBV9 and TRBJ1-2; a weak D match, TRBD1 (5 bases). The germline V gene has CDR1 SGDLS and CDR2 YYNGEE. Trimming removed 2 bases from V and 7 bases from J, with 9 bases in between. CDR3 length: 12 residues. As DNA, the CDR3 is TGTGCCAGCAGCGTTCAGGGCAGTGGCTACACCTTC. It codes for CASSVQGSGYTF.

This clone was observed a few times. The chain links TRBV9 to TRBJ2-3, with D possibly being TRBD1 (5 bases). The V gene's germline CDR1 is SGDLS and CDR2 YYNGEE. The CDR3 length is 13 residues. Trimming left V 3 bases short and J 0 bases short, with 5 bases between. CDR3 in amino acids: CASSGGSTDTQYF. CDR3 DNA: TGTGCCAGCAGCGGGGGCAGCACAGATACGCAGTATTTT. Variable domain in full (rest from reference TRBV9 and TRBJ2-3): DSGVTQTPKHLITATGQRVTLRCSPRSGDLSVYWYQQSLDQGLQFLIQYYNGEERAKGNILERFSAQQFPDLHSELNLSSLELGDSALYFCASSGGSTDTQYFGPGTRLTVL.

The chain links TRBV13 to TRBJ2-7; 16 positions match TRBD2. V lost 3 bases to trimming and J lost 3 bases; unmatched junction nucleotides: 2. Germline CDR1 is PRHDT and CDR2 is FYEKMQ (reference sequence). This CDR3 is 16 amino acids long. The CDR3: CASSLGLAGGYYEQYF. As DNA, the CDR3 is TGTGCCAGCAGCTTGGGACTAGCGGGAGGGTACTACGAGCAGTACTTC.

V and J are TRBV15 and TRBJ1-2, with D perhaps matching TRBD1 (5 bases). The CDR3 sequence is 13 residues long. The germline V and J ends were trimmed by 0 bases and 8 bases, with 10 bases remaining between them. The germline gives CDR1 LNHNV, CDR2 YYDKDF (reference sequence). The CDR3 region is CATSRDRRDGYTF. DNA for the CDR3: TGTGCCACCAGCAGAGATCGGAGGGACGGCTACACCTTC.